The 6 T cell receptor beta chains reported below all come from one sample, sequenced in a study of control samples from healthy donors and cancer patients. TCRdb's table, derived via immunoSEQ multiplex PCR, lists solely in-frame clones and lacks some. The table shows 100,000 to 150,000 clones, with approximately 92% occurring only once. The sequenced sample was blood. Source of these receptors: a man aged 18 to 30 in good health.

The chain is built from TRBV5-1 and TRBJ2-5; 9 nucleotides align to TRBD2. Germline V gene sequence: CDR1 SGHRS, CDR2 YFSETQ. V shed 6 bases and J 0 bases; nucleotides not matched to a gene: 6. CDR3 size: 15 residues. Here the CDR3 reads CASTSGGMYQETQYF. CDR3 in DNA: TGCGCCAGCACGAGCGGGGGGATGTACCAAGAGACCCAGTACTTC. The full variable domain, rest sourced from reference TRBV5-1 and TRBJ2-5, is KAGVTQTPRYLIKTRGQQVTLSCSPISGHRSVSWYQQTPGQGLQFLFEYFSETQRNKGNFPGRFSGRQFSNSRSEMNVSTLELGDSALYLCASTSGGMYQETQYFGPGTRLLVL.

The V gene is TRBV29-1, the J gene TRBJ2-7, with D possibly being TRBD2 (6 bases). The germline V gene has CDR1 SQVTM and CDR2 ANQGSEA. This CDR3 has 14 residues. Trimming took off 8 bases at V and 2 bases at J, with 19 bases between the two ends. The CDR3 DNA follows: TGCAGCTTCGTAGGGTTAGGAGGGACCTACGAGCAGTACTTC. This translates into CSFVGLGGTYEQYF.

J is TRBJ2-2 and V is TRBV4-2, with D uncertain. The CDR3 has 17 residues. The germline CDR1 and CDR2 sequences are LGHNA and YNFKEQ. V was clipped by 1 base and J by 0 bases, with 12 bases between them. The CDR3 region is CASSQGMSTANTGELFF. CDR3 sequence (DNA): TGTGCCAGCAGCCAAGGAATGAGTACCGCGAACACCGGGGAGCTGTTTTTT.

The rearrangement joins TRBV2 to TRBJ1-4; D is unresolved. This CDR3 region has 15 residues. V was cut by 6 bases and J by 1 base, with 12 bases left in between. Germline V gene lookup returns CDR1 SNHLY and CDR2 FYNNEI. The CDR3 spells CASRFFIQTNEKLFF. As DNA, the CDR3 is TGTGCCAGCAGATTCTTCATCCAAACTAATGAAAAACTGTTTTTT.

This chain connects TRBV19 to TRBJ2-5, with D possibly matching TRBD2 (5 bases). Between the trimmed V and J ends, which lost 5 bases and 4 bases, there was a span of 17 bases. This CDR3 has 15 amino acids. CDR1 and CDR2 from the germline V gene are LNHDA and SQIVND (reference sequence). The CDR3 DNA reads TGTGCCAGTAGTGAGGGATCCGGGGATGTAGAGACCCAGTACTTC. This translates into CASSEGSGDVETQYF. Supplemented by reference TRBV19 and TRBJ2-5, the full variable domain reads DGGITQSPKYLFRKEGQNVTLSCEQNLNHDAMYWYRQDPGQGLRLIYYSQIVNDFQKGDIAEGYSVSREKKESFPLTVTSAQKNPTAFYLCASSEGSGDVETQYFGPGTRLLVL.

The chain is built from TRBV9 and TRBJ1-2; D is uncertain. Germline V gene lookup returns CDR1 SGDLS and CDR2 YYNGEE. This CDR3 has 12 amino acids. The V gene lost 2 bases and the J gene lost 6 bases, with 8 bases spanning the gap. The CDR3 region is CASSVGRHGYTF. The CDR3 DNA sequence: TGTGCCAGCAGCGTCGGTCGGCATGGCTACACCTTC.